This T cell receptor (beta chain) was obtained from a study of chemoradiotherapy in HPV16-positive cancers. Study information: A couple of HPV16-positive patients' cells yielded candidate HPV-specific clones and common motifs.

Clones were read by immunoSEQ multiplex PCR, and TCRdb kept only the in-frame ones, dropping some. This sample has 30,000 to 35,000 clones, with nearly 90% found just once. Notes on the study in general: In HPV16-positive patients, HPV-responsive T-cell expansion tracked better recurrence-free survival.

Note on this clone: Antigen unknown.

The clonotype originates from a human donor with HPV-associated anogenital cancer. The sequenced sample was blood, obtained from a patient who underwent chemoradiotherapy.

CDR3 nucleotide sequence: TGTGCCATCAGTGTGGTCGGAGAGACCCAGTACTTC. It specifies CAISVVGETQYF. The V gene is TRBV10-3, the J gene TRBJ2-5; D is unclear. This CDR3 has 12 amino acids. Germline V CDR1 and CDR2: ENHRY, SYGVKD. Deletions cut 4 bases from V and 4 bases from J, with 7 bases between.